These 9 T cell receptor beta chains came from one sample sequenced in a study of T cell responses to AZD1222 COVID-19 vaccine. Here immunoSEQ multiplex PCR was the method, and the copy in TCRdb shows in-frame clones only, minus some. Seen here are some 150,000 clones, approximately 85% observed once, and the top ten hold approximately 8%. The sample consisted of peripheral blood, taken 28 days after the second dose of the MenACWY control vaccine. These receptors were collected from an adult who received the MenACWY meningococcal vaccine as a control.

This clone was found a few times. The CDR3 DNA reads as TGTGCCAGCAGTCCTCAAATTGCCGAAAAACTGTTTTTT. It translates to CASSPQIAEKLFF. The chain combines TRBV6-5 with TRBJ1-4; D remains unclear. The CDR3 length is 13 residues. The V end was cut by 5 bases, the J end by 8 bases, with 12 bases between. Germline CDR1 and CDR2: MNHEY and SVGAGI.

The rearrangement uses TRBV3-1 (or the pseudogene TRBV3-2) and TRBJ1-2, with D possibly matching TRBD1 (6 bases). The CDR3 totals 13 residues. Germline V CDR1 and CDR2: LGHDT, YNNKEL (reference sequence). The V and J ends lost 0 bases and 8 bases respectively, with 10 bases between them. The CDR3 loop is CASSQDSGVGYTF. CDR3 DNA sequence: TGTGCCAGCAGCCAAGACTCAGGGGTCGGCTACACCTTC.

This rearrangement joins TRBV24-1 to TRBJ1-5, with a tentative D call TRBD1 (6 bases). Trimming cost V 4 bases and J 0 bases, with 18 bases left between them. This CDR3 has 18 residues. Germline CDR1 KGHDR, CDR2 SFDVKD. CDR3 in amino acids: CATSESGTTGYSNQPQHF. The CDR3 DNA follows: TGTGCCACCAGTGAATCCGGGACAACCGGGTATAGCAATCAGCCCCAGCATTTT.

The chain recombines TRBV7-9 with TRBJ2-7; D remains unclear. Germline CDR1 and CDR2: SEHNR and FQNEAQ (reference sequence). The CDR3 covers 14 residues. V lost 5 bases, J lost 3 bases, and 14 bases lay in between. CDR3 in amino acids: CASSAKTSIYEQYF. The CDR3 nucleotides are TGTGCCAGCAGCGCAAAGACCTCAATCTACGAGCAGTACTTC.

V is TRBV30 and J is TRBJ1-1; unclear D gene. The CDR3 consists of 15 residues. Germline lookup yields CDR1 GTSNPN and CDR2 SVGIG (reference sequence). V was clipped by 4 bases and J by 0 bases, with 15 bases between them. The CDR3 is CAWMESRPMNTEAFF. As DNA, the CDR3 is TGTGCCTGGATGGAGTCCCGACCCATGAACACTGAAGCTTTCTTT.

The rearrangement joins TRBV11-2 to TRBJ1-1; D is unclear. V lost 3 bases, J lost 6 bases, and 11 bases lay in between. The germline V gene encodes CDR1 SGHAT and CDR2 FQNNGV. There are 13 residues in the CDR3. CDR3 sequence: CASSFAERSEAFF. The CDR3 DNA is TGTGCCAGCAGCTTTGCGGAGCGTTCTGAAGCTTTCTTT.

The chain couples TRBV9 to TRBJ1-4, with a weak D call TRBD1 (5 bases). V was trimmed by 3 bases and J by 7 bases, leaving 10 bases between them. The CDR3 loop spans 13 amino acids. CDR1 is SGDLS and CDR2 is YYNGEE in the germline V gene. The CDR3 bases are TGTGCCAGCAGCGAGGGACGCTTTGAAAAACTGTTTTTT. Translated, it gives CASSEGRFEKLFF. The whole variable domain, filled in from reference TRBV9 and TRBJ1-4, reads DSGVTQTPKHLITATGQRVTLRCSPRSGDLSVYWYQQSLDQGLQFLIQYYNGEERAKGNILERFSAQQFPDLHSELNLSSLELGDSALYFCASSEGRFEKLFFGSGTQLSVL.

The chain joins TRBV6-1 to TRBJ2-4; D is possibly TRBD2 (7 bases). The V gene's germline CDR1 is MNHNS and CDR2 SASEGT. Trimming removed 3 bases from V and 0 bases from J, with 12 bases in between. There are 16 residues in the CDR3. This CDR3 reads CASSERGGLAKNIQYF. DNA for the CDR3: TGTGCCAGCAGTGAGAGGGGGGGATTAGCCAAAAACATTCAGTACTTC.

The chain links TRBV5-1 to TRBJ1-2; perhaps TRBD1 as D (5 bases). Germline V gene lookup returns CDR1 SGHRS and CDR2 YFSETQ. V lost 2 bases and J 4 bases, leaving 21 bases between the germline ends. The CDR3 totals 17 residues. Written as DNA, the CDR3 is TGCGCCAGCAGCTTCGGACTAGACAGCCCACTAGGCTATGGCTACACCTTC. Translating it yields CASSFGLDSPLGYGYTF.